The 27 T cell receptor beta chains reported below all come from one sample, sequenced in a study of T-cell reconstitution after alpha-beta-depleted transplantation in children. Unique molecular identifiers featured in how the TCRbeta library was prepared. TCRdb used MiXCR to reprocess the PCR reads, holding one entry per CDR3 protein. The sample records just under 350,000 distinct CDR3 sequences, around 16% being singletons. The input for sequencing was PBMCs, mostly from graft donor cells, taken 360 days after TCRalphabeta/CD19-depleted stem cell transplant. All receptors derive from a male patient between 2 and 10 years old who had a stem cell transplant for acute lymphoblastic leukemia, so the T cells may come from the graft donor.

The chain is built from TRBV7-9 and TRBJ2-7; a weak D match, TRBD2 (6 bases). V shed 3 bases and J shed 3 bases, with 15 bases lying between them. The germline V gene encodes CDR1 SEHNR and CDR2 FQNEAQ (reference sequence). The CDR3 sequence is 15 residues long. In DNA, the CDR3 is TGTGCCAGCAGCTTGGGGCGGGACCTCCTCTACGAGCAGTACTTC. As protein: CASSLGRDLLYEQYF.

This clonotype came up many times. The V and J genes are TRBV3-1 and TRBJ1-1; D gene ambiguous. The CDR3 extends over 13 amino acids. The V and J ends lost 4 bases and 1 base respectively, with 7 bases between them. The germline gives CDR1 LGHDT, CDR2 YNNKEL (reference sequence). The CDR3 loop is CASSLRSNTEAFF. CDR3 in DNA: TGTGCCAGCAGCCTTCGATCGAACACTGAAGCTTTCTTT.

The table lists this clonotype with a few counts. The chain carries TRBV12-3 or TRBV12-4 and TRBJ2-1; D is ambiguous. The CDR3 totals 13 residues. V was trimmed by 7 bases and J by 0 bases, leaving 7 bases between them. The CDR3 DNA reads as TGTGCCAGCACCCCGAGCTCCTACAATGAGCAGTTCTTC. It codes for CASTPSSYNEQFF.

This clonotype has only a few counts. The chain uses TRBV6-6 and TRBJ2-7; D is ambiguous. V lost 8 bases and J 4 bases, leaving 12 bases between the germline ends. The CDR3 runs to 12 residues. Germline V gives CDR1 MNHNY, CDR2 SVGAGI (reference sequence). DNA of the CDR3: TGTGCCAGCCGCGGCAGCCTTTACGAGCAGTACTTC. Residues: CASRGSLYEQYF.

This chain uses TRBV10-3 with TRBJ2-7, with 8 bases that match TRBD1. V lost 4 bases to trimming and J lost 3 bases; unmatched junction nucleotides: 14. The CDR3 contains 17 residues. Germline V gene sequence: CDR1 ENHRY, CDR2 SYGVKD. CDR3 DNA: TGTGCCATCAGTGTGTGGGGGGACAGGAGCCGAGTCTACGAGCAGTACTTC. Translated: CAISVWGDRSRVYEQYF.

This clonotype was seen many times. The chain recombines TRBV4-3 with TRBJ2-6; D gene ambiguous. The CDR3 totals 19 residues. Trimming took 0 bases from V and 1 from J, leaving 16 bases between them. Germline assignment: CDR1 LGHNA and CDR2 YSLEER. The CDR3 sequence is CASSQELAQRLSGANVLTF. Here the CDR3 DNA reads TGCGCCAGCAGCCAAGAGTTGGCGCAGAGGTTATCTGGGGCCAACGTCCTGACTTTC.

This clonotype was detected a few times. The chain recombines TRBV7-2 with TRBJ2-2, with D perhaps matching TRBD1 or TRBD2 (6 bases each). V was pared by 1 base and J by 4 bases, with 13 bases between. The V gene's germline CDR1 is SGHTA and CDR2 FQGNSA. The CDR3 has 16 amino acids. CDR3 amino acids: CASSLGPRGLTGELFF. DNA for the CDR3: TGTGCCAGCAGCTTAGGCCCCAGGGGACTCACCGGGGAGCTGTTTTTT.

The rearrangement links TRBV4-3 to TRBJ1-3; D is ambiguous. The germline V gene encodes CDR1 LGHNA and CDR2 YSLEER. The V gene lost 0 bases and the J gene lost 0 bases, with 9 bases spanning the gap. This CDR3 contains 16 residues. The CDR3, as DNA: TGCGCCAGCAGCCAAGATCTTCCAGTCTCTGGAAACACCATATATTTT. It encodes CASSQDLPVSGNTIYF.

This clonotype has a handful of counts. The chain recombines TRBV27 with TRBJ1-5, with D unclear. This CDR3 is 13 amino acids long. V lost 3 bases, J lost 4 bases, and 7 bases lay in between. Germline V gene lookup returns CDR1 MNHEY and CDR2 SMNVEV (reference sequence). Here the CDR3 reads CASSLNRNQPQHF. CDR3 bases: TGTGCCAGCAGTTTGAACAGAAATCAGCCCCAGCATTTT.

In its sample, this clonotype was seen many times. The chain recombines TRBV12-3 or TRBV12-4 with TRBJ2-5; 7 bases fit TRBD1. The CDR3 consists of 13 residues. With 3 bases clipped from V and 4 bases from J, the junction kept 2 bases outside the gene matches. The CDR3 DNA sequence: TGTGCCAGCAGTTTCCGACAGGGAGAGACCCAGTACTTC. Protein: CASSFRQGETQYF.

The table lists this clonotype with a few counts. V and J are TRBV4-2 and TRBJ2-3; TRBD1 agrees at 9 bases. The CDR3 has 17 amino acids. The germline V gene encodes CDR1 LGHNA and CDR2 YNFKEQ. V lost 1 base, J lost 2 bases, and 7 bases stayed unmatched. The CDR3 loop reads CASSQGTGTGNTDTQYF. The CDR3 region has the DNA TGTGCCAGCAGCCAAGGAACCGGGACAGGGAACACAGATACGCAGTATTTT.

The CDR3 bases are TGCGCCAGCAGCCATGGGACAGAGGGAGAGACCCAGTACTTC. It codes for CASSHGTEGETQYF. The V call is TRBV4-3, the J call TRBJ2-5; 7 bases are shared with TRBD1. V lost 3 bases to trimming and J lost 4 bases; unmatched junction nucleotides: 5. The CDR3 loop spans 14 amino acids. Germline CDR1 is LGHNA and CDR2 is YSLEER.

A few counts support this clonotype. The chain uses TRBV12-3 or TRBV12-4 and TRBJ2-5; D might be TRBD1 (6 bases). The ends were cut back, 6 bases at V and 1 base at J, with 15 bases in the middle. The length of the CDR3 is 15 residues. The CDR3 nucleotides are TGTGCCAGCAGGGGTGGGGTAGGGGGCCAAGAGACCCAGTACTTC. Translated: CASRGGVGGQETQYF.

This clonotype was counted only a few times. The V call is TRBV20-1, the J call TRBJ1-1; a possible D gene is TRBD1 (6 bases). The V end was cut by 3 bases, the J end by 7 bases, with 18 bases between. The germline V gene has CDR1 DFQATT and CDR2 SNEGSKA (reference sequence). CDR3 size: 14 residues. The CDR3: CSASGGGQPIEAFF. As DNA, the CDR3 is TGCAGTGCTAGCGGGGGCGGACAGCCCATTGAAGCTTTCTTT.

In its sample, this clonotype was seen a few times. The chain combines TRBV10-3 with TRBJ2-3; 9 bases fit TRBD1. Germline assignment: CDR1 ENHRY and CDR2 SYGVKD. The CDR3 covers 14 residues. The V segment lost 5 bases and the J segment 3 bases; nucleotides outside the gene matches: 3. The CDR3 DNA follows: TGTGCCATCAGTCGACAGGGGGGGACAGATACGCAGTATTTT. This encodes CAISRQGGTDTQYF.

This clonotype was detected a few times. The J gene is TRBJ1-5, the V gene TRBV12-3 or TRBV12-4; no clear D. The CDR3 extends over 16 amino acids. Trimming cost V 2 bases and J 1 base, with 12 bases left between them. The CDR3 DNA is TGTGCCAGCAGTTTATGGCAATTTGGGAGCAATCAGCCCCAGCATTTT. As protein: CASSLWQFGSNQPQHF.

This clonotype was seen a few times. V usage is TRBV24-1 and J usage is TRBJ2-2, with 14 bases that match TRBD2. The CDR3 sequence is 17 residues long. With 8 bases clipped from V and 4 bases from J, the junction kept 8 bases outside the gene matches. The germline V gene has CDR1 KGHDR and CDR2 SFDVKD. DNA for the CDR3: TGTGCCACCACGGGGACTAGCGGGAGAAGGAGCACCGGGGAGCTGTTTTTT. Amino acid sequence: CATTGTSGRRSTGELFF.

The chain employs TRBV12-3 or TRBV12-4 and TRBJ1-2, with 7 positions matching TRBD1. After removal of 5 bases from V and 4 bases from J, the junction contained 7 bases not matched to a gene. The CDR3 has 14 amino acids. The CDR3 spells CASSPDREGYGYTF. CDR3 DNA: TGTGCCAGCAGTCCCGACAGGGAGGGCTATGGCTACACCTTC.

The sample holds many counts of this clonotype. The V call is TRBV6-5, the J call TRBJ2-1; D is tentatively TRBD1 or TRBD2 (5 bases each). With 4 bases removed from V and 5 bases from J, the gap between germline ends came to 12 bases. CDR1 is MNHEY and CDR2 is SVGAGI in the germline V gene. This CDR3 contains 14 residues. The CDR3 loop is CASSLGTKNNEQFF. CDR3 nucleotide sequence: TGTGCCAGCAGTTTGGGGACCAAGAACAATGAGCAGTTCTTC.

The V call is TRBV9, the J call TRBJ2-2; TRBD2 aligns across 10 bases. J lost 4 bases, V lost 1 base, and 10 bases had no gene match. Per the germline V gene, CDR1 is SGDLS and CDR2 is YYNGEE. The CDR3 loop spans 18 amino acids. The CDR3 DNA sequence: TGTGCCAGCAGCGTAAGGGTAGCGGGAGGAGTTGGCACCGGGGAGCTGTTTTTT. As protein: CASSVRVAGGVGTGELFF.

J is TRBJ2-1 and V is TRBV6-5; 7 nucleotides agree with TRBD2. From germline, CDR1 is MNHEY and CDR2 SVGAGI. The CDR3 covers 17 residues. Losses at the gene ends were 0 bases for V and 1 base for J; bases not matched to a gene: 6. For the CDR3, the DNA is TGTGCCAGCAGTTACTCGCTCCGGGACTATTCCTACAATGAGCAGTTCTTC. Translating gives CASSYSLRDYSYNEQFF.

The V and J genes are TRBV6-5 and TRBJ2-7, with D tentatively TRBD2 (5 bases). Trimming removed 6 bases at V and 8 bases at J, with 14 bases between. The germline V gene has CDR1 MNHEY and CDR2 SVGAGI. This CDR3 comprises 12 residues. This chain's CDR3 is CASSMDLSKQYF. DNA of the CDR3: TGTGCCAGCAGCATGGACTTAAGTAAGCAGTACTTC.

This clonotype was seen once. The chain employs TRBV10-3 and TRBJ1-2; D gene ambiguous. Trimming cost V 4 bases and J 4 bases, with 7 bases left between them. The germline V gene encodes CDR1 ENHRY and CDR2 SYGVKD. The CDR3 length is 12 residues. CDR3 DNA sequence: TGTGCCATCAGTGCCGAGGGCTATGGCTACACCTTC. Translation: CAISAEGYGYTF.

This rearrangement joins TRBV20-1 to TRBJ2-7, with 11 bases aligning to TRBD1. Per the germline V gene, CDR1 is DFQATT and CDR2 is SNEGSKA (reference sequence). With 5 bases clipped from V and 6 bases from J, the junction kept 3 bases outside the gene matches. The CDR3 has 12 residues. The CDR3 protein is CSAWTGGLEQYF. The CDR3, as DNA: TGCAGTGCTTGGACAGGGGGCCTCGAGCAGTACTTC.

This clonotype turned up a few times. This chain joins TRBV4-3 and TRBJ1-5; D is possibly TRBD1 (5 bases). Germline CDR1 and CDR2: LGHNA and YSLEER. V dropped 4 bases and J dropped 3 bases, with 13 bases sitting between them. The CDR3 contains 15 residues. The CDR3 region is CASSLSRGLNQPQHF. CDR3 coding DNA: TGCGCCAGCAGCCTATCGAGGGGCCTCAATCAGCCCCAGCATTTT.

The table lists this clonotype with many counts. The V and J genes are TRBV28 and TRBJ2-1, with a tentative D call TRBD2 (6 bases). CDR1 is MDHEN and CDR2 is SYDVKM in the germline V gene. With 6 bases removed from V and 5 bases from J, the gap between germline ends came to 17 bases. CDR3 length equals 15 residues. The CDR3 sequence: CASSFLGLSDNEQFF. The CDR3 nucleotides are TGTGCCAGCAGCTTCCTCGGACTATCTGACAATGAGCAGTTCTTC.

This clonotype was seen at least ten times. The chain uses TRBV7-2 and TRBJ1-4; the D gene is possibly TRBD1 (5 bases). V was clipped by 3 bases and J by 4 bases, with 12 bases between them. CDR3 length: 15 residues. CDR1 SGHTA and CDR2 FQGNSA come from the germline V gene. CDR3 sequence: CASSFRGGGNEKLFF. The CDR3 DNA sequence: TGTGCCAGCAGCTTCCGTGGGGGGGGTAATGAAAAACTGTTTTTT.